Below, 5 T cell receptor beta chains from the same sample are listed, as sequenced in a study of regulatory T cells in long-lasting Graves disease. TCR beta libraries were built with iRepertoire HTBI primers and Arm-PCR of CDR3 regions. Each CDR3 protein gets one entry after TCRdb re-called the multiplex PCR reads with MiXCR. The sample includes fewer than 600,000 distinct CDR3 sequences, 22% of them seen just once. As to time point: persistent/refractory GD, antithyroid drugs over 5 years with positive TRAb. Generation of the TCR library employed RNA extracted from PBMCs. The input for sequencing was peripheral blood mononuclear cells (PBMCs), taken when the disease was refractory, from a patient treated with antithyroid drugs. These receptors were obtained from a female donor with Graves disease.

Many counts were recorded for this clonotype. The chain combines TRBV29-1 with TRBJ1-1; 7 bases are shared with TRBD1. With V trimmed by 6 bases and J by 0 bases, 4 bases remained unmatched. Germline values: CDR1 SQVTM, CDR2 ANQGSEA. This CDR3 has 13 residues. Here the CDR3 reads CSVGTAMNTEAFF. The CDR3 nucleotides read TGCAGCGTGGGGACAGCTATGAACACTGAAGCTTTCTTT.

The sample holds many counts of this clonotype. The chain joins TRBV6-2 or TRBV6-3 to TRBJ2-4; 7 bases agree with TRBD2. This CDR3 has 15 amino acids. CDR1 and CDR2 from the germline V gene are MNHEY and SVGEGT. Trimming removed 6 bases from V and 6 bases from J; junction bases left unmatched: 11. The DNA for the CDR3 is TGTGCCAGCAGCTTAGCGCTCAGCGGGGCAAACATTCAGTACTTC. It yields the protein CASSLALSGANIQYF.

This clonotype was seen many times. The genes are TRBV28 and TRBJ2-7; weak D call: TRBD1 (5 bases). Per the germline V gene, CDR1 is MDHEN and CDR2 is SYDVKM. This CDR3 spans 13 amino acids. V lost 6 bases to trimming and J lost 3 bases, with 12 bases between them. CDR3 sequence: CASSFTGFYEQYF. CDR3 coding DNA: TGTGCCAGCAGCTTTACAGGTTTCTACGAGCAGTACTTC.

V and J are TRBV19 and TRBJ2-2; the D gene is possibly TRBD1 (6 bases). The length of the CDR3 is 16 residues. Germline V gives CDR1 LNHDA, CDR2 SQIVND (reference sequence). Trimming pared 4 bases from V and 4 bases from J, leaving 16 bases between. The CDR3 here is CASSTRGTRITGELFF. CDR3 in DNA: TGTGCCAGTAGTACCAGGGGTACGAGGATCACCGGGGAGCTGTTTTTT. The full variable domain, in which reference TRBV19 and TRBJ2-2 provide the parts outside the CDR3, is DGGITQSPKYLFRKEGQNVTLSCEQNLNHDAMYWYRQDPGQGLRLIYYSQIVNDFQKGDIAEGYSVSREKKESFPLTVTSAQKNPTAFYLCASSTRGTRITGELFFGEGSRLTVL.

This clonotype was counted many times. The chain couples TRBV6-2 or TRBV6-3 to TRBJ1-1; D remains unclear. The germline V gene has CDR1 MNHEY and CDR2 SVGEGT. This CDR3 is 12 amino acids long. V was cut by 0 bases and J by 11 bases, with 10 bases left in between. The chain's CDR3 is CASSYSARVAFF. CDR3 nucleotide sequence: TGTGCCAGCAGTTACTCGGCAAGGGTCGCTTTCTTT.